The entry that follows covers one T cell receptor (beta chain) sequence. Antigen specificity is unknown. PCR was performed a second time for about 6 to 11 cycles using a sample-barcoded 5' primer and a J-beta primer mix. Carrying 12 random nucleotides, a template-switch adaptor labeled each individual cDNA molecule. TCRdb re-derived calls from the 5' RACE reads in MiXCR, one entry per CDR3 protein. The sample has 1.2 million to 1.5 million distinct CDR3 sequences; 42% are singletons. The sample originates from a study of blood T cells in healthy people across ages. General study findings and limits: Per million T cells, TCR beta diversity dropped about linearly as age rose.

V trimming: 0 bases; J trimming: 5 bases; junction bases outside the gene matches: 7. The CDR3 runs to 15 residues. The germline CDR1 and CDR2 sequences are DFQATT and SNEGSKA (reference sequence). Sequenced input: blood. This sequence originates from a woman in her late teens or twenties in good health. The chain carries TRBV20-1 and TRBJ1-5; TRBD1 aligns across 7 bases. The CDR3 sequence: CSAREPGQLDQPQHF. As DNA, the CDR3 is TGCAGTGCTAGAGAACCGGGACAGCTAGATCAGCCCCAGCATTTT.